These 3 T cell receptor beta chains came from one sample sequenced in a study of cytomegalovirus exposure and HLA in healthy donors. 60 Vbeta and 13 Jbeta primers were used in PCR. Method: immunoSEQ multiplex PCR; TCRdb's copy keeps in-frame clones and lacks some. The table lists under 200,000 clones, roughly 85% of them singletons, with around a tenth in the top ten. The sample comprised PBMCs. The origin of the receptors is a man aged 18 to 30 in good health and CMV-seropositive.

With regard to this clone: Other DNA sequences in the same sample also yield this CDR3. V usage is TRBV6-6 and J usage is TRBJ2-7; perhaps TRBD1 as D (6 bases). The CDR3 spans 14 residues. V lost 6 bases and J lost 0, with 12 bases in between. CDR1 and CDR2 (germline): MNHNY, SVGAGI (reference sequence). CDR3 DNA sequence: TGTGCCAGCAGACCTACAGGGCTCTCCTACGAGCAGTACTTC. It codes for CASRPTGLSYEQYF.

The rearrangement joins TRBV5-6 to TRBJ2-6; 7 bases agree with TRBD1. Germline-derived CDR1 and CDR2 are SGHDT and YYEEEE. Unmatched junction bases numbered 11, after V lost 3 bases and J lost 2 bases. This CDR3 is built from 18 residues. CDR3 in amino acids: CASSSPGTALTGANVLTF. In nucleotides, the CDR3 is TGTGCCAGCAGCTCCCCCGGGACAGCGCTGACTGGGGCCAACGTCCTGACTTTC.

This clone was detected once. The chain joins TRBV7-2 to TRBJ2-7, with TRBD2 matching over 8 bases. The germline gives CDR1 SGHTA, CDR2 FQGNSA. The CDR3 sequence is 16 residues long. J was trimmed by 2 bases and V by 2 bases; bases with no gene match: 8. In DNA, the CDR3 is TGTGCCAGCAGCTTAAGGGAACGCGGGGGGCCCTACGAGCAGTACTTC. Translating gives CASSLRERGGPYEQYF.